The clone carrying this T cell receptor beta chain was seen once. The antigen remains undetermined. Germline assignment: CDR1 ENHRY and CDR2 SYGVKD. This CDR3 has 16 amino acids. V was shortened by 3 bases and J by 0 bases, with 13 bases between the two germline ends. The sample comes from a study of chemoradiotherapy in HPV16-positive cancers. Across the study: Candidate HPV-specific clones and shared TCR motifs came from a couple of HPV16-positive patients.

Study outcomes and limitations: Non-HPV-specific T cells did not expand in tumors during treatment, whereas candidate HPV-specific clones and E7-related motifs did.

Here immunoSEQ multiplex PCR was the method, and the copy in TCRdb shows in-frame clones only, minus some. The repertoire holds approximately 9,000 clones, with 70% as singletons. The material sequenced was tumor tissue, taken from a patient who underwent chemoradiotherapy. This receptor was obtained from a human donor with HPV-associated anogenital cancer. The chain uses TRBV10-3 and TRBJ2-3; D gene ambiguous. The DNA for the CDR3 is TGTGCCATCAGTGATGGTTTGCGGCCCAGCACAGATACGCAGTATTTT. Its protein is CAISDGLRPSTDTQYF.